A single sample gave rise to the 9 T cell receptor beta chains below, sequenced in a study of OX40 agonist ivuxolimab in advanced cancers. Repertoires were generated with immunoSEQ multiplex PCR, while TCRdb's copy carries only in-frame clones and drops some. This table holds just under 65,000 clones, over 75% found once. Sequencing used CD4+ or CD8+ T cells sorted from blood, obtained in a trial of the OX40 agonist ivuxolimab. Source of these receptors: an adult with an advanced solid tumor such as melanoma, head and neck, liver or kidney cancer.

This chain joins TRBV29-1 and TRBJ2-2; D is unresolved. Trimming took 7 bases from V and 5 from J, leaving 11 bases between them. Germline assignment: CDR1 SQVTM and CDR2 ANQGSEA. The CDR3 runs 12 residues. CDR3 sequence reads: CSARLGTGELFF. CDR3 nucleotide sequence: TGCAGCGCCCGGCTCGGGACCGGGGAGCTGTTTTTT.

The chain links TRBV7-9 to TRBJ1-1, with 7 bases aligning to TRBD1. The CDR3 has 13 amino acids. V lost 5 bases to trimming and J lost 6 bases; unmatched junction nucleotides: 6. Germline CDR1 SEHNR, CDR2 FQNEAQ (reference sequence). The CDR3 reads CASSPGTAPEAFF. As DNA, the CDR3 is TGTGCCAGCAGCCCCGGGACAGCCCCTGAAGCTTTCTTT.

V and J are TRBV7-9 and TRBJ2-7, with D uncertain. This CDR3 contains 14 residues. V gave up 1 base and J gave up 0 bases, with 7 bases separating them. Germline CDR1 is SEHNR and CDR2 is FQNEAQ (reference sequence). In DNA, the CDR3 is TGTGCCAGCAGCTTAGGGGGTTTCTCCTACGAGCAGTACTTC. This translates into CASSLGGFSYEQYF.

This clone was found once. The chain uses TRBV5-1 and TRBJ2-1, with D maybe TRBD2 (6 bases). V was pared by 5 bases and J by 4 bases, with 16 bases between. Germline V gene sequence: CDR1 SGHRS, CDR2 YFSETQ. This CDR3 is 15 amino acids long. In nucleotides, the CDR3 is TGCGCCAGCAGTCCAATGTTGGGAGGTTACAATGAGCAGTTCTTC. It translates to CASSPMLGGYNEQFF.

This chain links TRBV5-1 with TRBJ2-5, with a possible D match to TRBD2 (5 bases). The CDR3 totals 15 residues. V lost 0 bases and J 7 bases, leaving 16 bases between the germline ends. Germline V gene sequence: CDR1 SGHRS, CDR2 YFSETQ. The CDR3 nucleotides read TGCGCCAGCAGCTTGGATACACCCCGGGCGGGGACCCAGTACTTC. This encodes CASSLDTPRAGTQYF.

The chain recombines TRBV6-6 with TRBJ1-4; D may be TRBD1 (5 bases). CDR1 is MNHNY and CDR2 is SVGAGI in the germline V gene (reference sequence). The CDR3 is 14 amino acids. Trimming took 6 bases from V and 7 from J, leaving 15 bases between them. As DNA, the CDR3 is TGTGCCAGCAGCGGGACCTCGAGTGGTGAAAAACTGTTTTTT. Its protein is CASSGTSSGEKLFF.

The chain carries TRBV5-6 and TRBJ1-3; D is possibly TRBD1 (6 bases). CDR1 and CDR2 (germline): SGHDT, YYEEEE. With 0 bases removed from V and 1 base from J, the gap between germline ends came to 11 bases. The CDR3 sequence is 16 residues long. DNA of the CDR3: TGTGCCAGCAGCTTGGAGGGGGGCTTTTCTGGAAACACCATATATTTT. This gives the protein CASSLEGGFSGNTIYF.

The gene calls are TRBV7-9 and TRBJ1-1; D gene ambiguous. Trimming removed 4 bases at V and 12 bases at J, with 21 bases between. The CDR3 has 14 amino acids. The germline CDR1 and CDR2 sequences are SEHNR and FQNEAQ (reference sequence). The CDR3 DNA sequence: TGTGCCAGCAGCTCACTTCTGGACGAGTATGTAACTTTCTTT. Its protein is CASSSLLDEYVTFF.

This sequence joins TRBV27 and TRBJ1-3; perhaps TRBD1 as D (5 bases). The CDR3 contains 13 residues. Germline V lookup: CDR1 MNHEY, CDR2 SMNVEV (reference sequence). Deletions cut 6 bases from V and 4 bases from J, with 10 bases between. CDR3 DNA: TGTGCCAGCAGGACCTCAGGGGGAAACACCATATATTTT. Protein sequence: CASRTSGGNTIYF.